Presented here are 16 T cell receptor beta chains from one specimen sequenced in a study of radiation and T cells in renal cell carcinoma. Data came from immunoSEQ multiplex PCR; TCRdb stores just in-frame clones and leaves some out. The profile shows 45,000 to 65,000 clones, about three quarters of them singletons. Time point reported: baseline pretreatment blood. The treatment was: 15 Gy SBRT to primary tumor, nephrectomy 4 weeks later. This specimen was blood, taken from a patient whose treatment included radiotherapy and nephrectomy. These receptors were taken from a man aged 55 to 69 with renal cell carcinoma.

Only one count was recorded for this clone. The genes are TRBV21-1 and TRBJ1-4. TRBV21-1 is termed a pseudogene. The CDR3 runs 15 residues. The CDR3, as DNA: TGTGCCAGCAGCAAAGCGCCTCGATTGAATAGGCGACTGTTTTTT. Translating gives CASSKAPRLNRRLFF.

The rearrangement joins TRBV29-1 to TRBJ2-5; D unresolved. TRBJ2-7 matches the DNA end more closely, so the J call is doubtful. The CDR3 is 13 amino acids. Germline V gives CDR1 SQVTM, CDR2 ANQGSEA. CDR3 nucleotides: TGCAGCGTTGAAGCCGGCCAGACACGCGAGCAGTACTTC. Its protein product is CSVEAGQTREQYF.

The gene calls are TRBV6-5 and TRBJ2-1, with a possible D match to TRBD2 (6 bases). The CDR3 runs 15 residues. In germline, CDR1 is MNHEY, CDR2 SVGAGI. Trimming took off 3 bases at V and 8 bases at J, with 17 bases between the two ends. Here the CDR3 DNA reads TGTGCCAGCAGTTATACCGGGGGTTCGTGGGATGAGCAGTTCTTC. Its translation is CASSYTGGSWDEQFF.

The J gene is TRBJ1-4, the V gene TRBV7-6; D gene ambiguous. The CDR3 covers 15 residues. The ends were cut back, 1 base at V and 1 base at J, with 7 bases in the middle. Germline-derived CDR1 and CDR2 are SGHVS and FNYEAQ. CDR3 in DNA: TGTGCCAGCAGCTTAGGCGGCGGAACTAATGAAAAACTGTTTTTT. Protein: CASSLGGGTNEKLFF.

The gene calls are TRBV27 and TRBJ1-2; 7 bases align to TRBD1. The V gene's germline CDR1 is MNHEY and CDR2 SMNVEV (reference sequence). V dropped 2 bases and J dropped 8; count of bases not matched to a gene: 5. The CDR3 has 13 residues. The chain's CDR3 is CASSLEGARGYTF. CDR3 DNA: TGTGCCAGCAGTTTAGAGGGGGCTCGGGGCTACACCTTC.

V and J are TRBV10-2 and TRBJ2-7; 9 bases line up with TRBD2. This CDR3 is 14 amino acids long. V was pared by 7 bases and J by 6 bases, with 10 bases of the junction left unmatched. Germline assignment: CDR1 WSHSY and CDR2 SAAADI. The CDR3 loop reads CASTPRGGSGEQYV. The CDR3 DNA is TGCGCCAGCACCCCGCGGGGGGGCTCAGGCGAGCAGTACGTC.

The CDR3 loop is CASSPGGTGGETQYF. The DNA for the CDR3 is TGTGCCAGCAGCCCCGGAGGGACAGGTGGAGAGACCCAGTACTTC. The V gene is TRBV5-4, the J gene TRBJ2-5, with 8 bases identical to TRBD1. The germline V gene has CDR1 SGHNT and CDR2 YYREEE (reference sequence). V shed 4 bases, J shed 4 bases, and the junction held 9 bases outside the gene matches. CDR3 length equals 15 residues.

This clone appeared a single time. The chain links TRBV9 to TRBJ1-2; D is unclear. V was trimmed by 3 bases and J by 4 bases, leaving 13 bases between them. The CDR3 contains 14 residues. Per germline, CDR1 SGDLS and CDR2 YYNGEE. The CDR3 protein is CASSARQEIYGYTF. CDR3 nucleotide sequence: TGTGCCAGCAGCGCCAGGCAGGAAATCTATGGCTACACCTTC.

This clone was observed a handful of times. The chain couples TRBV9 to TRBJ2-3, with 12 bases aligning to TRBD2. V dropped 4 bases and J dropped 3; count of bases not matched to a gene: 6. From germline, CDR1 is SGDLS and CDR2 YYNGEE. The CDR3 runs 16 residues. The CDR3 region has the DNA TGTGCCAGCAGCCCCCTAGCGGGGGGGATTACAGATACGCAGTATTTT. Translating gives CASSPLAGGITDTQYF.

V and J are TRBV6-4 and TRBJ2-1, with TRBD1 as a possible D gene (5 bases). This CDR3 has 14 amino acids. Trimming removed 0 bases at V and 7 bases at J, with 10 bases between. The V gene's germline CDR1 is MRHNA and CDR2 SNTAGT. The CDR3 loop reads CASSDSAGINEQFF. DNA for the CDR3: TGTGCCAGCAGTGACTCGGCAGGGATAAATGAGCAGTTCTTC.

This clone was detected only a few times. The chain uses TRBV7-9 and TRBJ2-5, with D unresolved. The CDR3 length is 16 residues. CDR1 and CDR2 (germline): SEHNR, FQNEAQ (reference sequence). V lost 3 bases and J 6 bases, leaving 20 bases between the germline ends. CDR3: CASSFVRAGELQTQYF. CDR3 DNA: TGTGCCAGCAGCTTTGTCCGGGCAGGAGAGTTGCAGACCCAGTACTTC.

The count of this clone is one. The chain is built from TRBV7-8 and TRBJ2-3; 9 bases map to TRBD2. Germline V gives CDR1 SGHVS, CDR2 FQNEAQ. CDR3 length equals 13 residues. The ends lost 5 bases at V and 5 bases at J; junction bases unmatched: 2. CDR3 in amino acids: CASSLTSGDTQYF. DNA of the CDR3: TGTGCCAGCAGCCTGACTAGCGGAGATACGCAGTATTTT.

The sample holds a few counts of this clone. The V gene is TRBV27, the J gene TRBJ2-1, with D perhaps TRBD1 (5 bases). This CDR3 is built from 14 residues. Germline V CDR1 and CDR2: MNHEY, SMNVEV (reference sequence). Between the trimmed V and J ends, which lost 0 bases and 5 bases, there was a span of 8 bases. CDR3 DNA: TGTGCCAGCAGTTTATCAGGGGTCCACAATGAGCAGTTCTTC. This gives the protein CASSLSGVHNEQFF.

This clone was detected once. The V and J genes are TRBV6-5 and TRBJ2-3; D unresolved. In germline, CDR1 is MNHEY, CDR2 SVGAGI. The CDR3 is made up of 15 amino acids. V was trimmed by 0 bases and J by 4 bases, leaving 11 bases between them. CDR3 sequence (DNA): TGTGCCAGCAGTTACTCCCCCGGTAGGGCAGATACGCAGTATTTT. It translates to CASSYSPGRADTQYF.

This sequence joins TRBV19 and TRBJ2-1; D gene ambiguous. The V gene's germline CDR1 is LNHDA and CDR2 SQIVND (reference sequence). The CDR3 spans 11 residues. The ends were cut back, 1 base at V and 9 bases at J, with 4 bases in the middle. DNA of the CDR3: TGTGCCAGTAGTATAGCAGTTGAGCAGTTCTTC. Its protein product is CASSIAVEQFF.

This clone appeared once. V is TRBV12-5 and J is TRBJ1-5, with 8 bases fitting TRBD1. The V segment lost 5 bases and the J segment 5 bases; nucleotides outside the gene matches: 2. Per the germline V gene, CDR1 is LGHNT and CDR2 is FRNRAP. There are 13 residues in the CDR3. In DNA, the CDR3 is TGTGCTAGTGGTCAGGGGGCCGATCAGCCCCAGCATTTT. It yields the protein CASGQGADQPQHF. Using reference TRBV12-5 and TRBJ1-5 for the parts outside the CDR3, the full variable domain is DARVTQTPRHKVTEMGQEVTMRCQPILGHNTVFWYRQTMMQGLELLAYFRNRAPLDDSGMPKDRFSAEMPDATLATLKIQPSEPRDSAVYFCASGQGADQPQHFGDGTRLSIL.